The present TCR beta chain was sequenced within a study of blood T cell repertoires in COVID-19. Background on the study: Italy, Spain and the United States were the sources of the convalescent and acute COVID-19 samples. Nucleic acid was either cDNA or gDNA, and it came from T cells, B-cell-depleted T cells, or PBMCs.

As originally analysed: Estimates of nucleated cell counts were drawn from the amplification of reference gene primers. The method was immunoSEQ multiplex PCR; TCRdb's version includes in-frame clones alone and lacks a portion of them. The V and J calls and the clone size are those of that table, but D and trimming were determined from the DNA. The data show about 44,000 clones, 84% seen once. The trim removed 5 bases at V and 3 bases at J, leaving 7 bases unmatched. This CDR3 is built from 15 residues. The germline V gene encodes CDR1 MNHEY and CDR2 SVGAGI. This clone has more than one count but fewer than ten.

The chain combines TRBV6-5 with TRBJ1-1; 9 positions match TRBD1. The receptor was isolated from a human donor in a cohort sampled during active COVID-19. The sample taken for sequencing was peripheral blood. In nucleotides, the CDR3 is TGTGCCAGCAGTCCAGCTCACAGGGGGCACACTGAAGCTTTCTTT. As protein: CASSPAHRGHTEAFF.